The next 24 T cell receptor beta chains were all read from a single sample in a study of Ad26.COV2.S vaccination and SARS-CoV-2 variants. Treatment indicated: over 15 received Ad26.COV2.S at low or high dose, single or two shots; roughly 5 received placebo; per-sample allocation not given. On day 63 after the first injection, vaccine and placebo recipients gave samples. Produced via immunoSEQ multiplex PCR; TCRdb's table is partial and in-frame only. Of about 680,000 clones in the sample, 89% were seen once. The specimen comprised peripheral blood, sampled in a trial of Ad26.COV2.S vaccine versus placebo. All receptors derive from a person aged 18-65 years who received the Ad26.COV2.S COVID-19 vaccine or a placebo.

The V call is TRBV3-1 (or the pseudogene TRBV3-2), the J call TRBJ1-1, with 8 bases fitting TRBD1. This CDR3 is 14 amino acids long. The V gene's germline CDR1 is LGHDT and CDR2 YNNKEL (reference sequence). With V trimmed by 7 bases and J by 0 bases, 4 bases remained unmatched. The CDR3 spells CASTGGPMNTEAFF. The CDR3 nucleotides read TGTGCCAGCACAGGGGGCCCCATGAACACTGAAGCTTTCTTT.

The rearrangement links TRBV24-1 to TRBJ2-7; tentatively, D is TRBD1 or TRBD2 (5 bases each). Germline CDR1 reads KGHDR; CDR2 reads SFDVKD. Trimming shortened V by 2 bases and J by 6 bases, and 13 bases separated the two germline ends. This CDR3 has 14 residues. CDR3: CATSDSSQGREQYF. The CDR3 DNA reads TGTGCCACCAGTGATTCTTCTCAGGGACGCGAGCAGTACTTC.

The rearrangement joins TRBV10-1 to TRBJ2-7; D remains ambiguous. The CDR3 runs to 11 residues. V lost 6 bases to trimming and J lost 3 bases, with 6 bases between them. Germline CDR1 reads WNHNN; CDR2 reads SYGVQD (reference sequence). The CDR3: CASSSNYEQYF. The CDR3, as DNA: TGCGCCAGCAGCTCGAACTACGAGCAGTACTTC.

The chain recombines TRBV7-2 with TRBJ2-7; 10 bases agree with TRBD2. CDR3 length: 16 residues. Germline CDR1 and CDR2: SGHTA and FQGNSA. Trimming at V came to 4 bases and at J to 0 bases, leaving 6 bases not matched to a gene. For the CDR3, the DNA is TGTGCCAGCAGCTCCATAGCGGGGGGAAGCTCCTACGAGCAGTACTTC. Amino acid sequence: CASSSIAGGSSYEQYF.

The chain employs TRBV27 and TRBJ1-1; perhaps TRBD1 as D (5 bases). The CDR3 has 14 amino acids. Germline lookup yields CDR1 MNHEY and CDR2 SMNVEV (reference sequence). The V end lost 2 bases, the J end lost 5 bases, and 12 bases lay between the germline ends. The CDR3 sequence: CASSLKPGVTEAFF. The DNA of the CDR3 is TGTGCCAGCAGTTTAAAACCGGGGGTAACTGAAGCTTTCTTT.

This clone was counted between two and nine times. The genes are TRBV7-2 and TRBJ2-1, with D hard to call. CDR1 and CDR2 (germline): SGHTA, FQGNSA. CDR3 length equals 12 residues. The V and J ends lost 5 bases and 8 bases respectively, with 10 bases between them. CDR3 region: CASSPRWDEQFF. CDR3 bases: TGTGCCAGCAGCCCCCGGTGGGATGAGCAGTTCTTC.

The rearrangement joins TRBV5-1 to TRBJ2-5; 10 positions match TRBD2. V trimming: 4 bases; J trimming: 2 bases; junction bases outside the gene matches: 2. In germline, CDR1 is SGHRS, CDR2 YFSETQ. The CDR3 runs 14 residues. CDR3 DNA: TGCGCCAGCAGCACTAGCGGGGATCAAGAGACCCAGTACTTC. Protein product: CASSTSGDQETQYF.

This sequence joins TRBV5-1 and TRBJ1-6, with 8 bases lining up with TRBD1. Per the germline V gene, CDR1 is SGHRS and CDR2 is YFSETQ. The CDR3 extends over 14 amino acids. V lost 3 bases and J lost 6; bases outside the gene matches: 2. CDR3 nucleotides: TGCGCCAGCAGCTCAGGACAGGGTAATTCACCCCTCCACTTT. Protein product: CASSSGQGNSPLHF. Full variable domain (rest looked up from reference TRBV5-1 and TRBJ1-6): KAGVTQTPRYLIKTRGQQVTLSCSPISGHRSVSWYQQTPGQGLQFLFEYFSETQRNKGNFPGRFSGRQFSNSRSEMNVSTLELGDSALYLCASSSGQGNSPLHFGNGTRLTVT.

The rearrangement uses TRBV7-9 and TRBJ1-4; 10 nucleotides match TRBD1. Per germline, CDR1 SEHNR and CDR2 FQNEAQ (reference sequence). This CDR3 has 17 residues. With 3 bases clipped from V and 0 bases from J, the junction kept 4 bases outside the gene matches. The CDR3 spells CASSFTGTGATNEKLFF. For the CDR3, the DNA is TGTGCCAGCAGCTTCACCGGGACAGGGGCAACTAATGAAAAACTGTTTTTT.

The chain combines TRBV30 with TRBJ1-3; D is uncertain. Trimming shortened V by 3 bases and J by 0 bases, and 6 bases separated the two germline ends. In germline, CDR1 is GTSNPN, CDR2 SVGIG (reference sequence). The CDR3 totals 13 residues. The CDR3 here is CAWRRSSGNTIYF. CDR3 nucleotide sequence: TGTGCCTGGAGACGGAGCTCTGGAAACACCATATATTTT.

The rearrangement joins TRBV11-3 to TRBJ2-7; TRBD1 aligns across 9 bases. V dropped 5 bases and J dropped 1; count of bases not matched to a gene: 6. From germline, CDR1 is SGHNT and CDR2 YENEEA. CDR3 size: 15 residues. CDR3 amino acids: CASSPGQGKSYEQYF. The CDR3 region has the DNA TGTGCCAGCAGCCCCGGACAGGGGAAATCCTACGAGCAGTACTTC.

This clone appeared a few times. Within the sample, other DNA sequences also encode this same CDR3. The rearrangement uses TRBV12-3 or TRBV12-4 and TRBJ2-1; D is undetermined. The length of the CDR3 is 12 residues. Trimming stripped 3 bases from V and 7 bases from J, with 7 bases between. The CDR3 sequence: CASSLAENEQFF. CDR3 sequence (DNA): TGTGCCAGCAGTTTGGCAGAAAATGAGCAGTTCTTC.

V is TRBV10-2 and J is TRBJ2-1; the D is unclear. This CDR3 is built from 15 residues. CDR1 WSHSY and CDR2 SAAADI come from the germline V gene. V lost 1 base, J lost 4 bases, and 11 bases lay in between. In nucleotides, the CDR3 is TGCGCCAGCAGTGAGTTGGGGTTTCGATACAATGAGCAGTTCTTC. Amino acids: CASSELGFRYNEQFF.

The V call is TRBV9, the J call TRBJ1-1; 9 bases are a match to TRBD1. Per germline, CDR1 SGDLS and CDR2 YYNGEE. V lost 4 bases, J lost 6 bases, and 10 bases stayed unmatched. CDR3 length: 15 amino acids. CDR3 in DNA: TGTGCCAGCAGCCCATGGACAGGGGCGGATGCTGAAGCTTTCTTT. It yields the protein CASSPWTGADAEAFF.

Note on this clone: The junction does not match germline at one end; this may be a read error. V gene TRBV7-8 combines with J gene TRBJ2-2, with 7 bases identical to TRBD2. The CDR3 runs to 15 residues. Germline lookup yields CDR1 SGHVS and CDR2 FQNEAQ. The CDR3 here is CASSLDTGTPGGLFF. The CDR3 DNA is TGTGCCAGCAGCTTAGACACCGGAACACCGGGGGGGCTGTTTTTT.

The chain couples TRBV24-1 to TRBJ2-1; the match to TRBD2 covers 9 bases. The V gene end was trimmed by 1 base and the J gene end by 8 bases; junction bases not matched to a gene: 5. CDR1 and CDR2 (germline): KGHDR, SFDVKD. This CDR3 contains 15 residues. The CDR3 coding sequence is TGTGCCACCAGTGATTTAGCGGGGGGTAGGGATGAGCAGTTCTTC. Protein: CATSDLAGGRDEQFF.

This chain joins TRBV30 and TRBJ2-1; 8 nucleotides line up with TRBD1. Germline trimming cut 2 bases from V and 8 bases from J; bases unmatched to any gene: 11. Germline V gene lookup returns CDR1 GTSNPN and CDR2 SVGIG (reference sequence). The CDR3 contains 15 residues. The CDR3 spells CAWSFARQQGDEQFF. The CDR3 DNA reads TGTGCCTGGAGTTTTGCGAGACAACAGGGGGATGAGCAGTTCTTC.

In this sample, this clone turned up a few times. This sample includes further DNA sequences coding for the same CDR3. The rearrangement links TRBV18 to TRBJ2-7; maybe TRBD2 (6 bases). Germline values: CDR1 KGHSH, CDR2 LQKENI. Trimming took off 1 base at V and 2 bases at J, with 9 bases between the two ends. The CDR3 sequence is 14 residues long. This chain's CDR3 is CASSPLAGTYEQYF. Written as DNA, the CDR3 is TGTGCCAGCTCACCACTGGCGGGAACCTACGAGCAGTACTTC. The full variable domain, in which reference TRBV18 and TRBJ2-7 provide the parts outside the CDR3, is NAGVMQNPRHLVRRRGQEARLRCSPMKGHSHVYWYRQLPEEGLKFMVYLQKENIIDESGMPKERFSAEFPKEGPSILRIQQVVRGDSAAYFCASSPLAGTYEQYFGPGTRLTVT.

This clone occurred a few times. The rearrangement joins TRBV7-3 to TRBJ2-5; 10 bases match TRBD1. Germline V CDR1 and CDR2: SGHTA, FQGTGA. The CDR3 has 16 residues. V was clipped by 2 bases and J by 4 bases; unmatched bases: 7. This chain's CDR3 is CASSLGDRGWGETQYF. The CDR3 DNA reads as TGTGCCAGCAGCTTAGGGGACAGGGGTTGGGGAGAGACCCAGTACTTC.

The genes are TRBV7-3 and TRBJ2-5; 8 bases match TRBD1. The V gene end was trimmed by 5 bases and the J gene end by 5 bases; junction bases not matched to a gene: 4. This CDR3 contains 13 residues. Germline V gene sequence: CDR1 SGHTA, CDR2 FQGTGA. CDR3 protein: CASSPDRAETQYF. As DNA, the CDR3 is TGTGCCAGCAGCCCGGACAGGGCGGAGACCCAGTACTTC. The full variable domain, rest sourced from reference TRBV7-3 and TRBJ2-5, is GAGVSQTPSNKVTEKGKYVELRCDPISGHTALYWYRQSLGQGPEFLIYFQGTGAADDSGLPNDRFFAVRPEGSVSTLKIQRTERGDSAVYLCASSPDRAETQYFGPGTRLLVL.

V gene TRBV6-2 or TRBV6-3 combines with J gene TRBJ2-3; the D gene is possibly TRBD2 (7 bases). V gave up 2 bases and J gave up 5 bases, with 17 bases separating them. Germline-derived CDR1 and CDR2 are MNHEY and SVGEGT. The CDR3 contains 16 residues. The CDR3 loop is CASSYGGAPTQDTQYF. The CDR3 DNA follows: TGTGCCAGCAGTTACGGGGGGGCCCCCACACAAGATACGCAGTATTTT.

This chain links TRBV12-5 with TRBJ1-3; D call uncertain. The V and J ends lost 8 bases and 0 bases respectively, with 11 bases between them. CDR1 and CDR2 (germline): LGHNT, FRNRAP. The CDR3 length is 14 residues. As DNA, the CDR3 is TGTGCTAGTAATGGGATATCCTCTGGAAACACCATATATTTT. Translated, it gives CASNGISSGNTIYF.

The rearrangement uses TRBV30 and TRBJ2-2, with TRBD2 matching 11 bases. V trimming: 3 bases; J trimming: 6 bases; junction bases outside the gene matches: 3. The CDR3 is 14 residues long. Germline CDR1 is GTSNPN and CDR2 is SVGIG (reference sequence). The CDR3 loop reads CAWRLAGVSGELFF. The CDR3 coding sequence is TGTGCCTGGAGACTAGCGGGGGTGTCCGGGGAGCTGTTTTTT.

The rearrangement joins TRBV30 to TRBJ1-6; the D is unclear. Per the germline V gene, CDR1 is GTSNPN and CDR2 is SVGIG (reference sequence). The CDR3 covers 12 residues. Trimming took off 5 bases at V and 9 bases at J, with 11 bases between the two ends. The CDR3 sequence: CAWGEAGSPLHF. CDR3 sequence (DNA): TGTGCCTGGGGGGAGGCGGGTTCACCCCTCCACTTT. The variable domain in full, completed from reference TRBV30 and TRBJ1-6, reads SQTIHQWPATLVQPVGSPLSLECTVEGTSNPNLYWYRQAAGRGLQLLFYSVGIGQISSEVPQNLSASRPQDRQFILSSKKLLLSDSGFYLCAWGEAGSPLHFGNGTRLTVT.